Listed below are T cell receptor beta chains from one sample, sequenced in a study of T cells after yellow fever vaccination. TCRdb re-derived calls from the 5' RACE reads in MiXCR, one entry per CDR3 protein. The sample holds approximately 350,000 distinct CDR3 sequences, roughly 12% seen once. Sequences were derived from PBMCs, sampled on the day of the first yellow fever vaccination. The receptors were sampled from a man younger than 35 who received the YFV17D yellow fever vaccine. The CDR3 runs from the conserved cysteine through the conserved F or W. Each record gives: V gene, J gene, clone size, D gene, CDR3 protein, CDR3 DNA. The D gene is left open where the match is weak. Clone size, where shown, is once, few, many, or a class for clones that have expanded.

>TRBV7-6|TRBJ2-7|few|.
CASSSRDTHYEQYF
TGTGCCAGCAGCTCCCGGGACACCCATTACGAGCAGTACTTC
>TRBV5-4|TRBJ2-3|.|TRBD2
CASSPGLAGGLYTQYF
TGTGCCAGCAGCCCCGGACTAGCGGGGGGTCTATATACGCAGTATTTT
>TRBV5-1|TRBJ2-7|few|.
CASRLGNAVSYEQYF
TGCGCCAGCAGGTTAGGGAACGCGGTATCCTACGAGCAGTACTTC
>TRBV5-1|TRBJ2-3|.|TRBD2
CASRETSGGTDTQYF
TGCGCCAGCCGAGAGACTAGCGGGGGCACAGATACGCAGTATTTT
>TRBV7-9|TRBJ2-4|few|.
CASSLDRHIQYF
TGTGCCAGCAGCTTAGACAGGCACATTCAGTACTTC
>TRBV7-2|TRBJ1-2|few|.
CASSYSGAYGYTF
TGTGCCAGCAGCTACTCAGGGGCTTATGGCTACACCTTC
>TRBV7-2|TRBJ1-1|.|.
CASSAQSEAFF
TGTGCCAGCAGCGCACAGTCTGAAGCTTTCTTT
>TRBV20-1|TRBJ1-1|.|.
CSAPGNTEAFF
TGCAGTGCTCCCGGGAACACTGAAGCTTTCTTT
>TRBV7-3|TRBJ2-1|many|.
CASSLDLSSYNEQFF
TGTGCCAGCAGCTTGGACCTGAGCTCCTACAATGAGCAGTTCTTC
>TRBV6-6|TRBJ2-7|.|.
CASRTDSYEQYF
TGTGCCAGCAGGACCGACTCCTACGAGCAGTACTTC
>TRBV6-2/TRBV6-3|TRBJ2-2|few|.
CASSWTQTTGELFF
TGTGCCAGCAGTTGGACTCAAACTACCGGGGAGCTGTTTTTT
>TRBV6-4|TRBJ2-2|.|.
CGITGNCTWELFF
TGTGGCATCACCGGGAACTGCACCTGGGAGCTGTTTTTT
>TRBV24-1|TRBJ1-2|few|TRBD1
CATSPGQGGGYTF
TGTGCCACCAGCCCGGGACAGGGCGGCGGCTACACCTTC
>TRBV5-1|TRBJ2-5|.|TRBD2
CASSTSPGGAGETQYF
TGCGCCAGCAGTACCTCTCCCGGGGGGGCCGGGGAGACCCAGTACTTC
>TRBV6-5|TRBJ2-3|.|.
CASSYRGAGTDTQYF
TGTGCCAGCAGTTACCGCGGGGCTGGGACAGATACGCAGTATTTT
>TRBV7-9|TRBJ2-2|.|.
CASHVAGELFF
TGTGCCAGCCACGTAGCCGGGGAGCTGTTTTTT
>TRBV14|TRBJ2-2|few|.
CASSQDLPGSWGTGELFF
TGTGCCAGCAGCCAAGATCTACCGGGGTCGTGGGGCACCGGGGAGCTGTTTTTT
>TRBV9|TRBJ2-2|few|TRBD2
CASSSRTSGGPGELFF
TGTGCCAGCAGCTCCAGGACTAGCGGGGGGCCCGGGGAGCTGTTTTTT
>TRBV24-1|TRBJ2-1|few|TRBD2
CATSDGTSGNEQFF
TGTGCCACCAGTGATGGGACTAGCGGGAATGAGCAGTTCTTC
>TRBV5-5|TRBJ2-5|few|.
CASSLVGDSPRSRTQYF
TGTGCCAGCAGCTTGGTTGGGGACTCCCCCCGTTCCCGGACCCAGTACTTC